This T cell receptor (beta chain) was observed in a study of blood T cell repertoires in COVID-19. Overall study: Acute and convalescent COVID-19 samples came from the United States, Italy and Spain. PBMCs, B-cell-depleted T cells, or T cells were the source of the cDNA or gDNA that made up the material.

Generated by immunoSEQ multiplex PCR, the TCRdb table keeps only in-frame clones and is missing some. The table records about 140,000 clones, about 83% of them present only once. Trimming cost V 3 bases and J 7 bases, with 9 bases left between them. The CDR3 is made up of 12 amino acids. Germline V gives CDR1 MNHEY, CDR2 SMNVEV (reference sequence). Enrolment of Seattle patients took place during active infection, and they were followed longitudinally. The source is a man younger than 45 with COVID-19, enrolled during active disease. The sequenced sample consisted of peripheral blood. The chain recombines TRBV27 with TRBJ1-2; possible D gene TRBD1, 5 bases. DNA of the CDR3: TGTGCCAGCAGTTTTCAGGGCGGTGGCTACACCTTC. Translating gives CASSFQGGGYTF.